A selection of T cell receptor beta chains follows, all from one sample in a study of blood T cells in healthy people across ages. One entry per CDR3 protein, called by TCRdb with MiXCR from the 5' RACE reads. The data hold approximately 960,000 distinct CDR3 sequences, with just under 30% observed a single time. The same sample was also studied in work on T cells of mothers and their children.

Sequenced sample: blood. These receptors originate from a woman aged 40 to 50 in good health. Each CDR3 is given with its conserved first and last residue. Each record gives: V gene, J gene, clone size, D gene, CDR3 DNA, CDR3 protein. D genes are given only for firm matches. Rows give clone size only sometimes, using once, few, many, or a class for an expanded clone.

>TRBV20-1|TRBJ1-1|.|.
TGCAGTGCTACCCCGACAGAGTTGAACACTGAAGCTTTCTTT
CSATPTELNTEAFF
>TRBV3-1|TRBJ1-4|.|.
TGTGCCAGCAGCCACTGGGCCGGGCTCACGGGAGAAAACCTGTTTTTT
CASSHWAGLTGENLFF
>TRBV4-1|TRBJ1-4|.|TRBD1
TGCGCCAGCAGCCGTTTCCGGGACAGGGGTGAAAAACTGTTTTTT
CASSRFRDRGEKLFF
>TRBV5-1|TRBJ1-1|.|.
TGCGCCAGCAGCGTCGGAGGTTACCTGAACACTGGAGCTTTCTTT
CASSVGGYLNTGAFF
>TRBV28|TRBJ2-5|once|.
TGTGCCAGCAGGTTAGTCGGGGGACTTAAGACCCAGTACTTC
CASRLVGGLKTQYF
>TRBV7-8|TRBJ1-2|.|.
TGTGCCAGCAGCTTTGACAGGACAGATGGCTACACCTTC
CASSFDRTDGYTF
>TRBV5-1|TRBJ2-2|.|TRBD2
TGCGCCAGCAGCTTGGCCGTCGCTAGCGGGGTTGGCGGGGAGCTGTTTTTT
CASSLAVASGVGGELFF
>TRBV5-5|TRBJ2-1|many|TRBD2
TGTGCCAGCAGCTTTAGCGGGGGGGCCTACAATGAGCAGTTCTTC
CASSFSGGAYNEQFF
>TRBV24-1|TRBJ2-1|few|.
TGTGCCACCAGTGATGACGGGGTGCCCCCCAATGAGCAGTTCTTC
CATSDDGVPPNEQFF
>TRBV5-1|TRBJ2-7|.|.
TGCGCCAGCAGCTTGGCCGGAGGGGAAGCCTACGAGCAGTACTTC
CASSLAGGEAYEQYF
>TRBV12-3/TRBV12-4|TRBJ2-3|.|TRBD2
TGTGCCAGCAGTAGCGGGGGGGCTCTCATAAATACGCAGTATTTT
CASSSGGALINTQYF
>TRBV5-1|TRBJ2-7|.|TRBD2
TGCGCCAGCAGCCTCCTGGGATCGGGGGGGCCTCCCCCCTACGAGCAGTACTTC
CASSLLGSGGPPPYEQYF
>TRBV7-2|TRBJ2-7|.|.
TGTGCCAGCAGCTTAAATGGCGATGGAGGAGGGCTCGAGCAGTACTTC
CASSLNGDGGGLEQYF
>TRBV12-3/TRBV12-4|TRBJ2-1|.|TRBD2
TGTGCCAGCAGTCCCACACCTACTAGCGGGGGCCACAATGAGCAGTTCTTC
CASSPTPTSGGHNEQFF
>TRBV5-1|TRBJ2-2|.|.
TGCGCCTCTAGAGCGGATCCTAACACCGGGGAGCTGTTTTTT
CASRADPNTGELFF
>TRBV29-1|TRBJ2-3|many|.
TGCAGCGTTGGAGCGGGACAGCTCACAGATACGCAGTATTTT
CSVGAGQLTDTQYF
>TRBV11-2|TRBJ2-7|.|.
TGTGCCAGCAGTGGAGCGTACGGGACCCCCTACGAGCAGTACTTC
CASSGAYGTPYEQYF
>TRBV4-1|TRBJ2-7|many|.
TGCGCCAGCAGCCAAAATACCCTCGGGACGCGCGAGCAGTACTTC
CASSQNTLGTREQYF
>TRBV28|TRBJ2-7|many|.
TGTGCCAGCAGTTTAACAGTCTACGAGCAGTACTTC
CASSLTVYEQYF
>TRBV12-3/TRBV12-4|TRBJ1-1|.|TRBD1
TGTGCCAGCAGCACAACCGGGACAGGGAGGCGAAACACTGAAGCTTTCTTT
CASSTTGTGRRNTEAFF
>TRBV7-6|TRBJ2-7|many|TRBD1
TGTGCCAGCAGCCAGGGCGGACAGGTTTATTACGAGCAGTACTTC
CASSQGGQVYYEQYF
>TRBV6-6|TRBJ1-6|.|.
TGTGCCAGCAGGACTGCCGGACAAGTCAATTCACCCCTCCACTTT
CASRTAGQVNSPLHF
>TRBV4-1|TRBJ2-3|.|.
TGCGCCAGCAGGCACACAGATACGCAGTATTTT
CASRHTDTQYF
>TRBV7-3|TRBJ2-3|many|TRBD2
TGTGCCAGCAGCCGAGGACTAGCGGGGGATACGCAGTATTTT
CASSRGLAGDTQYF
>TRBV24-1|TRBJ2-7|many|TRBD1
TGTGCCACCAGTGGGACAGGGGGGACCTACGAGCAGTACTTC
CATSGTGGTYEQYF
>TRBV3-1|TRBJ1-4|once|.
TGTGCCAGCAGCCAACAAAGGGGAAGGGGAACTAATGAAAAACTGTTTTTT
CASSQQRGRGTNEKLFF
>TRBV30|TRBJ2-3|few|TRBD2
TGTGCCTGCACTAGCGGGAGCACAGATACGCAGTATTTT
CACTSGSTDTQYF
>TRBV24-1|TRBJ2-1|.|.
TGTGCCACCAGTGATAAGGGGGGGCAGGGGCAGTTCTTC
CATSDKGGQGQFF
>TRBV29-1|TRBJ1-1|.|.
TGCAGCGTTGAAGATCAGGGATATCGAGGGAACACTGAAGCTTTCTTT
CSVEDQGYRGNTEAFF
>TRBV29-1|TRBJ2-2|.|.
TGCAGCGTTGAAGTCTCCGGTGGGGCGCACACCGGGGAGCTGTTTTTT
CSVEVSGGAHTGELFF
>TRBV13|TRBJ2-7|.|TRBD2
TGTGCCAGCAGCTCGATAGCGGGCAGGGCGGACCTCTACGAGCAGTACTTC
CASSSIAGRADLYEQYF
>TRBV12-3/TRBV12-4|TRBJ2-2|.|TRBD2
TGTGCCAGCAGCTGGGGACTAGCGGAGGTTACCGGGGAGCTGTTTTTT
CASSWGLAEVTGELFF